These 8 T cell receptor beta chains share one sample of origin, sequenced in a study of beta chain features in type 1 diabetes. Expressed TCRB transcripts were sequenced after all isolated RNA was converted to cDNA. The assay was immunoSEQ multiplex PCR, and TCRdb's table has in-frame clones only and misses some. This table holds some 150,000 clones, about 7% found once. Material for sequencing was central memory CD4+ T cells from blood. These receptor sequences come from a woman in her twenties or thirties in good health.

With respect to this clone: Other DNA sequences in the sample encode the same CDR3. The genes are TRBV7-2 and TRBJ2-5, with 11 nucleotides matching TRBD2. Germline values: CDR1 SGHTA, CDR2 FQGNSA. The length of the CDR3 is 17 residues. V lost 5 bases and J lost 2; bases outside the gene matches: 10. As DNA, the CDR3 is TGTGCCAGCAGCCCCCGGGGGGGACTAGCGGTTCAAGAGACCCAGTACTTC. Translating it yields CASSPRGGLAVQETQYF.

V gene TRBV9 combines with J gene TRBJ2-5, with 8 nucleotides matching TRBD2. Germline V gene lookup returns CDR1 SGDLS and CDR2 YYNGEE. After removal of 4 bases from V and 5 bases from J, the junction contained 10 bases not matched to a gene. The CDR3 contains 15 residues. In DNA, the CDR3 is TGTGCCAGCAGCCCGGGACTAGAAGGATGGGAGACCCAGTACTTC. Protein: CASSPGLEGWETQYF. Full variable domain (missing parts from reference TRBV9 and TRBJ2-5): DSGVTQTPKHLITATGQRVTLRCSPRSGDLSVYWYQQSLDQGLQFLIQYYNGEERAKGNILERFSAQQFPDLHSELNLSSLELGDSALYFCASSPGLEGWETQYFGPGTRLLVL.

This clone was picked up a small number of times. The chain has TRBV19 and TRBJ1-1; the match to TRBD1 covers 7 bases. This CDR3 is 15 amino acids long. V was clipped by 5 bases and J by 3 bases; unmatched bases: 9. CDR1 and CDR2 (germline): LNHDA, SQIVND (reference sequence). The CDR3 loop reads CASSLRSDRYTEAFF. The DNA of the CDR3 is TGTGCCAGTAGTCTCCGATCGGACAGGTACACTGAAGCTTTCTTT.

This clone was found a few times. The chain joins TRBV7-6 to TRBJ1-4, with 8 bases lining up with TRBD1. This CDR3 spans 13 amino acids. The V and J ends lost 5 bases and 7 bases, in that order; junction bases with no gene match: 3. CDR1 and CDR2 from the germline V gene are SGHVS and FNYEAQ. In DNA form, the CDR3 reads TGTGCCAGCAGCCTCGGACAGGGTGAAAAACTGTTTTTT. Protein product: CASSLGQGEKLFF.

This clone was detected ten times or more. The V call is TRBV7-2, the J call TRBJ1-3, with unresolved D. This CDR3 is 12 amino acids long. From germline, CDR1 is SGHTA and CDR2 FQGNSA. V lost 5 bases and J 0 bases, leaving 2 bases between the germline ends. The CDR3 bases are TGTGCCAGCAGCCGCTCTGGAAACACCATATATTTT. Amino acids: CASSRSGNTIYF.

This clone was seen ten or more times. The V call is TRBV28, the J call TRBJ2-1; weak D call: TRBD1 (5 bases). CDR3 length: 13 amino acids. The germline V gene has CDR1 MDHEN and CDR2 SYDVKM. V was pared by 8 bases and J by 9 bases, with 17 bases between. This CDR3 reads CASGLSWGGEQFF. The DNA of the CDR3 is TGTGCCAGCGGCTTAAGCTGGGGCGGTGAGCAGTTCTTC.

The V and J genes are TRBV11-2 and TRBJ2-1; D ambiguous. This CDR3 region has 15 residues. In germline, CDR1 is SGHAT, CDR2 FQNNGV. The V end was cut by 5 bases, the J end by 0 bases, with 11 bases between. CDR3 sequence (DNA): TGTGCCAGCAGCGTCGCAACGAGCTCCTACAATGAGCAGTTCTTC. It translates to CASSVATSSYNEQFF.

The chain is built from TRBV25-1 and TRBJ2-1; 9 bases are a match to TRBD1. CDR3 length: 16 residues. The V and J ends lost 4 bases and 8 bases, in that order; junction bases with no gene match: 12. Per germline, CDR1 MGHDK and CDR2 SYGVNS. The CDR3 here is CASSGTAGTGSYEQFF. The DNA of the CDR3 is TGTGCCAGCAGTGGTACTGCCGGGACAGGGTCTTATGAGCAGTTCTTC.